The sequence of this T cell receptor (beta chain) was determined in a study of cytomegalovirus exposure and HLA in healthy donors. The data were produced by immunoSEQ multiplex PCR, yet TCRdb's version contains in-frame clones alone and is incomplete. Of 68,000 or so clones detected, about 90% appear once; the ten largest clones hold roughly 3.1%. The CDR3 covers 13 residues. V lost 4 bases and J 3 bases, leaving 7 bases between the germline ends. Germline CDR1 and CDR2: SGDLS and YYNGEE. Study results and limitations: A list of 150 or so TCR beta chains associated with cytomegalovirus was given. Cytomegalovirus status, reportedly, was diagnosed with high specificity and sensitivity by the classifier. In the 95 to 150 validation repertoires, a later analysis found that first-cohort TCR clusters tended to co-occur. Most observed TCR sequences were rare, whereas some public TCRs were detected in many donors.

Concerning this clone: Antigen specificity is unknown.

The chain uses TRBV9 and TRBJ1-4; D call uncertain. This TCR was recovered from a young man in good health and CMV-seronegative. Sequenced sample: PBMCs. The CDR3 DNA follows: TGTGCCAGCAGCCCCAGGTCTAATGAAAAACTGTTTTTT. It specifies CASSPRSNEKLFF.